The rows below give T cell receptor beta chains drawn from one sample of a study of shared clonotypes between healthy human individuals. Clones were read by immunoSEQ multiplex PCR, and TCRdb kept only the in-frame ones, dropping some. Here the sample spans 600,000 or so clones, 85% to 95% being singletons. The material sequenced was naive CD8+ T cells sorted from blood. These receptors all stem from a woman between 25 and 40 years old in good health. CDR3s leave out the opening cysteine and the closing phenylalanine or tryptophan.

j_call v_call cdr3_aa
TRBJ1-2 TRBV15 ATSRVGGNYGYT
TRBJ2-7 TRBV28 ASRPPGTGITYEQY
TRBJ1-1 TRBV6-5 ASRTTNTEAF
TRBJ2-3 TRBV27 ASSPLDSLRDWSTDTQY
TRBJ2-3 TRBV29-1 SEGTSTDTQY
TRBJ2-5 TRBV28 ASSAGQDEETQY
TRBJ1-5 TRBV28 ASSIGTGDFWSNQPQH
TRBJ2-1 TRBV4-1 ASSQVTATYNEQF
TRBJ1-1 TRBV28 ASSPTGGTEAF
TRBJ2-4 TRBV11-2 ASSLDKNIQY
TRBJ2-7 TRBV5-4 ASSQGSGAYEQY
TRBJ1-4 TRBV6-1 ASSDGQGSRTNEKLF
TRBJ2-1 TRBV5-4 ASSPPGGSNEQF
TRBJ1-2 TRBV20-1 SARDGGYT
TRBJ2-5 TRBV4-1 ASSYPDTQETQY
TRBJ1-6 TRBV19 ASTDHVSPSSPLH
TRBJ1-4 TRBV11-2 ASSSPGAAATNEKLF
TRBJ1-2 TRBV28 ASSLLSPGIILWRA
TRBJ2-1 TRBV29-1 SVAPYNEQF
TRBJ2-3 TRBV7-6 ASSPRTSGPALGDTQY
TRBJ2-7 TRBV10-3 AIKGQGSFMDEQY
TRBJ2-7 TRBV11-2 ASKEGTNYEQY
TRBJ1-2 TRBV5-4 ASSLGPERLNGYT